Below, 6 T cell receptor beta chains from the same sample are listed, as sequenced in a study of breast tumors, draining lymph nodes, adjacent tissues. Via MiXCR, TCRdb re-called the multiplex PCR reads, giving one row per CDR3 protein. The sample has 290,000 or so distinct CDR3 sequences, around 31% seen once. Samples came from axillary lymph nodes draining the breast cancer. The sequencing input was axillary lymph node tissue. The origin of the receptors is a female donor with breast cancer. Some clones in this sample may be carry-over from other donors' samples.

This clonotype was counted between two and nine times. V is TRBV12-1 and J is TRBJ1-2; TRBD1, as called in the table, went unchecked against the DNA. TRBV12-1 is reported as a pseudogene. The CDR3 runs to 15 residues. This chain's CDR3 is CASSFEGVANYGYTF. CDR3 DNA sequence: TGTGCCAGCAGCTTTGAGGGGGTGGCTAACTATGGCTACACCTTC.

Of note for this clonotype: A much larger clone sits a single nucleotide away, making a read error possible. The CDR3 end shows no conserved phenylalanine or tryptophan, and so a read error is likely. This chain links TRBV5-4 with TRBJ2-2; D is possibly TRBD2 (6 bases). The CDR3 covers 15 residues. Trimming took off 5 bases at V and 8 bases at J, with 19 bases between the two ends. Germline CDR1 SGHNT, CDR2 YYREEE (reference sequence). The CDR3 protein is CASRQTTSILGELFL. CDR3 sequence (DNA): TGTGCCAGCAGACAGACGACTAGTATTTTAGGGGAGCTGTTTCTT.

This clonotype occurred many times. The chain has TRBV10-3 and TRBJ1-3, with D perhaps TRBD1 (5 bases). The germline V gene has CDR1 ENHRY and CDR2 SYGVKD. The CDR3 consists of 15 residues. V was clipped by 2 bases and J by 0 bases, with 8 bases between them. The CDR3 nucleotides are TGTGCCATCAGTGAGAGGCAGGGCTCTGGAAACACCATATATTTT. Protein product: CAISERQGSGNTIYF.

This clonotype was recorded at least ten times. The chain carries TRBV7-8 and TRBJ1-6; D remains unclear. Trimming stripped 1 base from V and 11 bases from J, with 9 bases between. Germline V lookup: CDR1 SGHVS, CDR2 FQNEAQ. The CDR3 runs 13 residues. The chain's CDR3 is CASSLGTDAPLHF. The CDR3 nucleotides are TGTGCCAGCAGCTTAGGGACCGACGCACCCCTCCACTTT.

This clonotype was seen ten or more times. The V gene is TRBV27, the J gene TRBJ2-5, with a possible D match to TRBD2 (5 bases). Germline loops: CDR1 MNHEY, CDR2 SMNVEV (reference sequence). The V and J ends lost 5 bases and 5 bases respectively, with 18 bases between them. The CDR3 contains 15 residues. The CDR3 here is CASSPRPREGETQYF. CDR3 DNA sequence: TGTGCCAGCAGTCCGAGACCTCGAGAGGGTGAGACCCAGTACTTC.

The chain carries TRBV15 and TRBJ2-3; TRBD2 matches at 8 bases. Trimming cost V 0 bases and J 4 bases; bases outside gene matches: 9. The CDR3 extends over 17 amino acids. Germline V gene lookup returns CDR1 LNHNV and CDR2 YYDKDF (reference sequence). The CDR3 DNA reads TGTGCCACCAGCAGAGATCCTGCGGGAGGATCCCCAGATACGCAGTATTTT. It encodes CATSRDPAGGSPDTQYF.